The next 2 T cell receptor beta chains were all read from a single sample in a study of cytomegalovirus exposure and HLA in healthy donors. Primers for the PCR totalled 60 Vbeta and 13 Jbeta. Repertoires were generated with immunoSEQ multiplex PCR, while TCRdb's copy carries only in-frame clones and drops some. The sample data list 140,000 to 150,000 clones. The sequenced sample was PBMCs. Receptors were obtained from a male donor in good health and CMV-seronegative.

The chain combines TRBV19 with TRBJ2-7; perhaps TRBD1 as D (6 bases). Trimming pared 4 bases from V and 5 bases from J, leaving 15 bases between. Germline V lookup: CDR1 LNHDA, CDR2 SQIVND (reference sequence). This CDR3 is 14 amino acids long. Here the CDR3 reads CASSTGQRKDEQYF. The CDR3 DNA is TGTGCCAGTAGTACCGGACAGAGGAAGGACGAGCAGTACTTC.

The V and J genes are TRBV6-5 and TRBJ2-7; TRBD2 matches 11 bases. This CDR3 is built from 16 residues. Germline V lookup: CDR1 MNHEY, CDR2 SVGAGI. The trim removed 4 bases at V and 3 bases at J, leaving 8 bases unmatched. The CDR3 reads CASSSPGTSGLYEQYF. As DNA, the CDR3 is TGTGCCAGCAGTTCGCCCGGGACTAGCGGCCTCTACGAGCAGTACTTC.